This is a list of T cell receptor beta chains from one sample in a study of OX40 agonist ivuxolimab in advanced cancers. Sequencing used immunoSEQ multiplex PCR; TCRdb keeps in-frame clones, though not all of them. This sample has tens of thousands of clones, with about nine tenths found just once. The material sequenced was CD4+ or CD8+ T cells sorted from blood, taken in a trial of the OX40 agonist ivuxolimab. These TCRs come from an adult with an advanced solid tumor such as melanoma, head and neck, liver or kidney cancer. Each CDR3 is given with its conserved first and last residue. The order of the fields is V gene, J gene, CDR3 protein.

TRBV18	TRBJ2-3	CASSPPGAGYTDTQYF
TRBV5-1	TRBJ2-1	CASSLVWANEQFF
TRBV19	TRBJ2-7	CASSPRVGPYEQYF
TRBV2	TRBJ1-2	CASREDRVIYGYTF
TRBV27	TRBJ2-7	CASSFRRGLYEQYF
TRBV29-1	TRBJ1-1	CSVSGVVNTEAFF
TRBV18	TRBJ2-4	CASSPWDRGAKNIQYF
TRBV7-7	TRBJ2-3	CASSLGTGGDTQYF
TRBV11-3	TRBJ2-5	CASSQGQGQTQYF
TRBV7-8	TRBJ1-2	CASSLQTANYGYTF
TRBV7-9	TRBJ1-2	CASSLGQGVNYGYTF
TRBV14	TRBJ2-3	CASSQERGYRSDTQYF
TRBV29-1	TRBJ2-5	CSVEYRQETQYF
TRBV6-5	TRBJ1-5	CASSRGEPQHF
TRBV28	TRBJ1-4	CASSLGVLEVEKLFF
TRBV2	TRBJ2-5	CASSAQRAGGETQYF
TRBV6-4	TRBJ1-2	CASSEPGPRGYRYTF
TRBV2	TRBJ1-4	CASRPGQLNEKLFF
TRBV29-1	TRBJ2-3	CSAGTSGGSTDTQYF
TRBV5-4	TRBJ1-1	CASSMDGLNTEAFF
TRBV7-9	TRBJ1-2	CASSQDRKNGYTF
TRBV28	TRBJ1-5	CASSPGGAGQPQHF
TRBV4-2	TRBJ1-3	CASSQELRGTGNTIYF
TRBV18	TRBJ1-5	CASSLNAATGRNQPQHF
TRBV5-1	TRBJ2-7	CASSGGSSYEQYF
TRBV5-1	TRBJ1-5	CASSLASGNQPQHF
TRBV27	TRBJ2-5	CASSLTPDRNQETQYF
TRBV6-1	TRBJ1-1	CASSLQGNTEAFF
TRBV6-6	TRBJ1-2	CASIIGQLHGYTF
TRBV14	TRBJ1-2	CASSQGGTLYGYTF
TRBV7-9	TRBJ2-6	CASSSGGANVLTF
TRBV15	TRBJ1-5	CATSERRTGNQPQHF
TRBV7-7	TRBJ2-1	CASSLVSAGGNNEQFF
TRBV11-2	TRBJ2-7	CASSLGQGTYEQYF
TRBV9	TRBJ1-1	CASSVGKGQGFRDTEAFF
TRBV10-3	TRBJ1-4	CAIAPGKGQGREKLFF
TRBV27	TRBJ1-4	CASRKQGAREKLFF
TRBV4-1	TRBJ2-3	CASGRTVAGTDTQYF
TRBV5-1	TRBJ1-5	CASSLDSGSNQPQHF
TRBV6-6	TRBJ1-5	CASRPTGDQPQHF
TRBV27	TRBJ1-5	CASSRSFNQPQHF
TRBV5-1	TRBJ2-7	CASSLAGSYEQYF
TRBV19	TRBJ2-3	CASSLRQERADTQYF
TRBV6-6	TRBJ2-3	CASSKPGDRGRDTQYF
TRBV7-9	TRBJ2-1	CASSSGAISYNEQFF
TRBV30	TRBJ2-7	CAWARGEQYF
TRBV15	TRBJ2-6	CATSSQNRGLISGANVLTF
TRBV11-2	TRBJ2-7	CASSLSVGDEQYF
TRBV7-3	TRBJ2-7	CASSPRQGFHEQYF
TRBV7-2	TRBJ2-3	CASSLDLASRERDTQYF
TRBV19	TRBJ2-7	CASSMVRDYEQYF
TRBV2	TRBJ2-2	CASSPEGTGELFF
TRBV19	TRBJ2-7	CASSLAKGPYEQYF
TRBV10-3	TRBJ1-5	CAISDGQGSQPQHF
TRBV18	TRBJ1-2	CASSQRDRGQDGYTF
TRBV19	TRBJ1-5	CATGQGMTQPQHF